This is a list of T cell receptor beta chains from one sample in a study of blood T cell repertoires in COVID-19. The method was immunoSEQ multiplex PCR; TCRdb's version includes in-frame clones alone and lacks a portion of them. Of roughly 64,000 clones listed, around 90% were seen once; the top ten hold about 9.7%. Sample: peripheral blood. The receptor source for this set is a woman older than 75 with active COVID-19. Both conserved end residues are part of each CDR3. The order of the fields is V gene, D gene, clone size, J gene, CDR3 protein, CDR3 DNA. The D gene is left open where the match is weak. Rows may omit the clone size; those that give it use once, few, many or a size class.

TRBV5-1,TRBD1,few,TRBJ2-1,CASRPTGDPRDEQFF,TGCGCCAGCAGGCCAACAGGGGACCCGAGAGATGAGCAGTTCTTC
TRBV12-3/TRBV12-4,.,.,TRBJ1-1,CASSLLGDTEAFF,TGTGCCAGCAGTTTACTGGGAGACACTGAAGCTTTCTTT
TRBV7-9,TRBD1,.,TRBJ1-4,CASSLRTGGNEKLFF,TGTGCCAGCAGCTTACGGACAGGGGGTAATGAAAAACTGTTTTTT
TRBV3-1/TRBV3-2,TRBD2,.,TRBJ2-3,CASSFWAGGRTDTQYF,TGTGCCAGCAGCTTCTGGGCGGGGGGCCGCACAGATACGCAGTATTTT
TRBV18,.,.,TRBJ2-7,CASSPPGGAYEQYF,TGTGCCAGCTCACCACCGGGCGGGGCCTACGAGCAGTACTTC
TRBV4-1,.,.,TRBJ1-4,CASSQDWGSQNEKLFF,TGCGCCAGCAGCCAAGATTGGGGCAGCCAAAATGAAAAACTGTTTTTT
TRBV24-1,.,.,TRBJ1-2,CATSDLTHTGYTF,TGTGCCACCAGTGATTTGACGCACACGGGCTACACCTTC
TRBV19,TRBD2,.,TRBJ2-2,CASSLAGEDGELFF,TGTGCCAGCTCCCTAGCGGGGGAGGACGGGGAGCTGTTTTTT
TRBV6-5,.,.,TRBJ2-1,CASTDGSGHNEQFF,TGTGCCAGCACCGACGGTAGCGGACACAATGAGCAGTTCTTC
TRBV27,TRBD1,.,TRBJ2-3,CASSFGTGSTDTQYF,TGTGCCAGCAGTTTTGGGACAGGGAGCACAGATACGCAGTATTTT
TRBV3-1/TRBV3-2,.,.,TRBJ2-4,CASSQDAGQPVAKNIQYF,TGTGCCAGCAGCCAAGACGCTGGACAGCCCGTCGCCAAAAACATTCAGTACTTC
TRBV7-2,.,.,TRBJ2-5,CASSVRVRETQYF,TGTGCCAGCAGCGTCAGGGTTCGGGAGACCCAGTACTTC
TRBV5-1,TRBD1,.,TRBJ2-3,CASSPGTGADTQYF,TGCGCCAGCAGCCCGGGGACAGGGGCAGATACGCAGTATTTT
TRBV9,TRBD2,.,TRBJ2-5,CASSVRTGGSEETQYF,TGTGCCAGCAGCGTACGGACGGGAGGAAGTGAAGAGACCCAGTACTTC
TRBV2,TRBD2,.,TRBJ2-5,CASSGGSGRGETQYF,TGTGCCAGCAGTGGGGGCAGCGGGAGGGGCGAGACCCAGTACTTC
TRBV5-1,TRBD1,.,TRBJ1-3,CASSRTGKGGNTIYF,TGCGCCAGCAGCAGGACAGGGAAAGGTGGAAACACCATATATTTT
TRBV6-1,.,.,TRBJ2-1,CASSEAGPDEQFF,TGTGCCAGCAGTGAAGCGGGGCCGGATGAGCAGTTCTTC
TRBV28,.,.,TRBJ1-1,CASSPQGRNTEAFF,TGTGCCAGCAGTCCCCAAGGGAGGAACACTGAAGCTTTCTTT
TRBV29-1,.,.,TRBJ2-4,CSVAGQGRSIQYF,TGCAGCGTTGCGGGTCAGGGGCGCAGCATTCAGTACTTC
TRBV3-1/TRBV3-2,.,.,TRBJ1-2,CASSQGMEGADGYTF,TGTGCCAGCAGCCAAGGTATGGAGGGTGCGGATGGCTACACCTTC
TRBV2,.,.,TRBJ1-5,CASSDKPYQPQHF,TGTGCCAGCAGTGACAAGCCTTATCAGCCCCAGCATTTT
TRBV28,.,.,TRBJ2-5,CASQPNEGGQETQYF,TGTGCCAGCCAACCTAATGAAGGGGGCCAAGAGACCCAGTACTTC
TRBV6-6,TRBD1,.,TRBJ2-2,CASSGTGDTGELFF,TGTGCCAGCAGCGGGACAGGGGATACCGGGGAGCTGTTTTTT
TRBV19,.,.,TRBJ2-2,CASKQGPEWTGELFF,TGTGCCAGTAAACAGGGTCCAGAATGGACCGGGGAGCTGTTTTTT
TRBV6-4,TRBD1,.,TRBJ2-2,CASSRGTEVLTGELFF,TGTGCCAGCAGTAGGGGGACAGAAGTTCTCACCGGGGAGCTGTTTTTT
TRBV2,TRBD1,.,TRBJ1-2,CASRGTGGLRGYTF,TGTGCCAGCAGGGGGACAGGGGGCCTTCGAGGCTACACCTTC
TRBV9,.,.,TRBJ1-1,CASSVELGAGTEAFF,TGTGCCAGCAGCGTAGAGCTGGGGGCCGGTACTGAAGCTTTCTTT
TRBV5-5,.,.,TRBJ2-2,CASSLEKGLNTGELFF,TGTGCCAGCAGCCTTGAGAAGGGGCTGAACACCGGGGAGCTGTTTTTT
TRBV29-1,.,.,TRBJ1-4,CSVVDKDEKLFF,TGCAGCGTCGTGGACAAGGATGAAAAACTGTTTTTT
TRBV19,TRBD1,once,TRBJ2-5,CASSSTPGQGRRQETQYF,TGTGCCAGTAGTTCGACTCCGGGACAGGGACGAAGGCAGGAGACCCAGTACTTC
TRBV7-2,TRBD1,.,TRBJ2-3,CASSRRQGTDTQYF,TGTGCCAGCAGTAGACGACAGGGTACAGATACGCAGTATTTT
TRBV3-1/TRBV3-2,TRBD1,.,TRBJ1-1,CASSHTGTGRGGTEAFF,TGTGCCAGCAGCCACACCGGGACAGGGAGGGGAGGCACTGAAGCTTTCTTT
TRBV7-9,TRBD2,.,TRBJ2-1,CASSLSGGRYNEQFF,TGTGCCAGCAGCTTAAGCGGGGGGCGCTACAATGAGCAGTTCTTC
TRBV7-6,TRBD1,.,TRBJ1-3,CASSRFDRDRYSGNTIYF,TGTGCCAGCAGCCGCTTCGACCGGGACAGATACTCTGGAAACACCATATATTTT
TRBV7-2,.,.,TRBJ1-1,CASSQGPGGTEAFF,TGTGCCAGCAGCCAGGGCCCCGGGGGGACTGAAGCTTTCTTT
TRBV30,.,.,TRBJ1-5,CAWSVFDTSNQPQHF,TGTGCCTGGAGTGTATTTGACACCAGCAATCAGCCCCAGCATTTT
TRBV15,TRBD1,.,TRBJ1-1,CATSTLGTGITEAFF,TGTGCCACCAGCACCCTAGGGACAGGGATAACTGAAGCTTTCTTT
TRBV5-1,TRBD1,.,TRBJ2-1,CASSLKGTGGNEQFF,TGCGCCAGCAGCTTGAAGGGGACAGGGGGCAATGAGCAGTTCTTC
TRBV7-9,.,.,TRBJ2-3,CASSLSGQTDTQYF,TGTGCCAGCAGCTTATCCGGACAGACAGATACGCAGTATTTT
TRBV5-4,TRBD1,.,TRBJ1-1,CASSAGTGYEAFF,TGTGCCAGCAGCGCGGGGACAGGATATGAAGCTTTCTTT
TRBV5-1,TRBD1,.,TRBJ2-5,CASSFPGTGGKETQYF,TGCGCCAGCAGCTTCCCCGGGACAGGGGGCAAAGAGACCCAGTACTTC
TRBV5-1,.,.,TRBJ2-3,CASSSRGWGTDTQYF,TGCGCCAGCAGCTCCAGGGGTTGGGGCACAGATACGCAGTATTTT
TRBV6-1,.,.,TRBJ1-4,CASSEFVPFEKLFF,TGTGCCAGCAGTGAATTCGTCCCCTTTGAAAAACTGTTTTTT
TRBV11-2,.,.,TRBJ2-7,CASSLLRVSPYEQYF,TGTGCCAGCAGCTTATTACGGGTCTCACCCTACGAGCAGTACTTC
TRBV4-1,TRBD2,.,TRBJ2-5,CASSHLPGLAGGQETQYF,TGCGCCAGCAGCCATCTACCGGGACTAGCGGGGGGGCAGGAGACCCAGTACTTC